The 30 T cell receptor beta chains presented below share a single source sample, sequenced in a study of cytotoxic CD8 clonotypes in ibrutinib-treated CLL. TCRdb's table, derived via immunoSEQ multiplex PCR, lists solely in-frame clones and lacks some. The table includes approximately 84,000 clones, roughly 86% detected once. This specimen consisted of PBMCs, obtained before ibrutinib treatment. The receptors come from a human donor with chronic lymphocytic leukemia.

The chain combines TRBV7-8 with TRBJ2-7; D is unresolved. Germline CDR1 and CDR2: SGHVS and FQNEAQ. This CDR3 has 13 residues. The germline V and J ends were trimmed by 2 bases and 3 bases, with 8 bases remaining between them. The CDR3 DNA sequence: TGTGCCAGCAGCTTACCCCCCCTCTACGAGCAGTACTTC. Its translation is CASSLPPLYEQYF.

V and J are TRBV7-6 and TRBJ2-6; 8 bases line up with TRBD1. Trimming at V came to 0 bases and at J to 3 bases, leaving 7 bases not matched to a gene. Germline CDR1 SGHVS, CDR2 FNYEAQ. This CDR3 spans 18 amino acids. CDR3: CASSLARQGASGANVLTF. The CDR3 DNA reads as TGTGCCAGCAGCTTAGCGCGGCAGGGGGCGAGTGGGGCCAACGTCCTGACTTTC.

This clone appeared once. V usage is TRBV6-5 and J usage is TRBJ1-5; the D gene is possibly TRBD1 (5 bases). CDR1 and CDR2 from the germline V gene are MNHEY and SVGAGI. The CDR3 has 14 residues. Deletions cut 0 bases from V and 5 bases from J, with 8 bases between. CDR3 amino acids: CASSYSLGDQPQHF. The CDR3 coding sequence is TGTGCCAGCAGTTACTCGTTGGGGGATCAGCCCCAGCATTTT.

This clone was picked up a small number of times. The chain employs TRBV7-9 and TRBJ1-4, with TRBD1 matching over 10 bases. Per the germline V gene, CDR1 is SEHNR and CDR2 is FQNEAQ (reference sequence). This CDR3 is built from 15 residues. Trimming cost V 5 bases and J 10 bases; bases outside gene matches: 10. The CDR3 here is CASSASGTGVAKLFF. The CDR3 DNA reads as TGTGCCAGCAGCGCTTCCGGGACAGGGGTGGCAAAACTGTTTTTT. Filled out from reference TRBV7-9 and TRBJ1-4, the complete variable domain reads DTGVSQNPRHKITKRGQNVTFRCDPISEHNRLYWYRQTLGQGPEFLTYFQNEAQLEKSRLLSDRFSAERPKGSFSTLEIQRTEQGDSAMYLCASSASGTGVAKLFFGSGTQLSVL.

This CDR3 is CASSLTPVLRGQNEKLFF. The CDR3 coding sequence is TGTGCCAGCAGTTTAACCCCCGTACTGAGGGGGCAAAATGAAAAACTGTTTTTT. V is TRBV27 and J is TRBJ1-4, with 7 bases fitting TRBD1. The CDR3 length is 18 residues. The V and J ends lost 2 bases and 5 bases, in that order; junction bases with no gene match: 14. Germline V gives CDR1 MNHEY, CDR2 SMNVEV (reference sequence).

This sequence joins TRBV28 and TRBJ1-1; D uncertain. CDR3 length equals 12 residues. The germline gives CDR1 MDHEN, CDR2 SYDVKM. V shed 6 bases and J shed 11 bases, with 16 bases lying between them. This chain's CDR3 is CASSVQRLGAFF. As DNA, the CDR3 is TGTGCCAGCAGCGTACAGCGCCTTGGGGCTTTCTTT.

The sample holds one count of this clone. The CDR3: CASSQIQGNQPQHF. The DNA for the CDR3 is TGCGCCAGCAGCCAAATACAGGGCAATCAGCCCCAGCATTTT. This chain connects TRBV4-3 to TRBJ1-5, with D possibly being TRBD1 (5 bases). The CDR3 is 14 amino acids. The V end lost 2 bases, the J end lost 2 bases, and 7 bases lay between the germline ends. CDR1 is LGHNA and CDR2 is YSLEER in the germline V gene.

The chain employs TRBV5-1 and TRBJ2-5; D is ambiguous. The CDR3 has 16 amino acids. Germline V lookup: CDR1 SGHRS, CDR2 YFSETQ. V was trimmed by 0 bases and J by 0 bases, leaving 12 bases between them. The chain's CDR3 is CASSLGLTQNQETQYF. The CDR3 nucleotides are TGCGCCAGCAGCTTGGGGTTGACGCAGAACCAAGAGACCCAGTACTTC.

The V and J genes are TRBV14 and TRBJ1-5; tentatively, D is TRBD1 (6 bases). The CDR3 is 14 residues long. From germline, CDR1 is SGHDN and CDR2 FVKESK. The ends were cut back, 5 bases at V and 6 bases at J, with 14 bases in the middle. CDR3 in amino acids: CASSSGTPSQPQHF. The CDR3 DNA sequence: TGTGCCAGCAGCTCCGGGACACCATCTCAGCCCCAGCATTTT.

The rearrangement uses TRBV5-4 and TRBJ2-3; no definite D call. CDR1 SGHNT and CDR2 YYREEE come from the germline V gene (reference sequence). With 0 bases removed from V and 5 bases from J, the gap between germline ends came to 16 bases. This CDR3 contains 16 residues. CDR3 nucleotide sequence: TGTGCCAGCAGCTTGGAGTCAGGAGAGTCTATAGATACGCAGTATTTT. Translated: CASSLESGESIDTQYF.

This chain links TRBV9 with TRBJ2-3, with D hard to call. CDR1 is SGDLS, CDR2 YYNGEE, per germline. Between the trimmed V and J ends, which lost 4 bases and 3 bases, there was a span of 6 bases. This CDR3 contains 12 residues. This CDR3 reads CASSPKTDTQYF. The CDR3, as DNA: TGTGCCAGCAGCCCGAAAACAGATACGCAGTATTTT.

CDR3 sequence (DNA): TGTGCCAGCAGCTTAACTAGTTTCGGGGAGCTGTTTTTT. Translation gives CASSLTSFGELFF. The rearrangement joins TRBV7-3 to TRBJ2-2; D is undetermined. The V gene's germline CDR1 is SGHTA and CDR2 FQGTGA. Trimming pared 0 bases from V and 7 bases from J, leaving 6 bases between. This CDR3 spans 13 amino acids.

The chain has TRBV10-1 and TRBJ1-1; D ambiguous. The germline CDR1 and CDR2 sequences are WNHNN and SYGVQD (reference sequence). The CDR3 spans 13 residues. Trimming pared 3 bases from V and 11 bases from J, leaving 16 bases between. In nucleotides, the CDR3 is TGCGCCAGCAGTGAAACCGGCCAGATTTGGGCTTTCTTT. Translated, it gives CASSETGQIWAFF.

The genes are TRBV27 and TRBJ1-1, with unresolved D. V gave up 5 bases and J gave up 0 bases, with 7 bases separating them. CDR1 and CDR2 (germline): MNHEY, SMNVEV (reference sequence). The CDR3 covers 13 residues. CDR3 nucleotides: TGTGCCAGCAGTCGCAGTTTGAACACTGAAGCTTTCTTT. It codes for CASSRSLNTEAFF.

J is TRBJ2-3 and V is TRBV30, with D uncertain. The V end was cut by 3 bases, the J end by 8 bases, with 15 bases between. Germline loops: CDR1 GTSNPN, CDR2 SVGIG (reference sequence). This CDR3 is built from 13 residues. The CDR3: CAWRSGLWGTQYF. DNA for the CDR3: TGTGCCTGGAGATCAGGTCTCTGGGGTACGCAGTATTTT.

The V gene is TRBV5-1, the J gene TRBJ1-1; TRBD1 matches 8 bases. The germline V gene has CDR1 SGHRS and CDR2 YFSETQ. The V segment lost 4 bases and the J segment 4 bases; nucleotides outside the gene matches: 3. The CDR3 contains 13 residues. CDR3 in amino acids: CASSGTGGTEAFF. CDR3 sequence (DNA): TGCGCCAGCAGCGGAACAGGGGGCACTGAAGCTTTCTTT.

V usage is TRBV4-2 and J usage is TRBJ2-2; 8 bases match TRBD2. This CDR3 spans 16 amino acids. J gave up 0 bases and V 4 bases, and 4 bases lay outside the gene matches. CDR1 LGHNA and CDR2 YNFKEQ come from the germline V gene. Written as DNA, the CDR3 is TGTGCCAGCAGCCCCGTGACTAGCGCGAACACCGGGGAGCTGTTTTTT. This gives the protein CASSPVTSANTGELFF.

The chain is built from TRBV19 and TRBJ2-7; D perhaps matches TRBD2 (6 bases). Per the germline V gene, CDR1 is LNHDA and CDR2 is SQIVND (reference sequence). Trimming took off 10 bases at V and 4 bases at J, with 23 bases between the two ends. This CDR3 spans 15 amino acids. CDR3 sequence (DNA): TGTGCCACCCAATCCCAATTCGGGAGTGGGTACGAGCAGTACTTC. As protein: CATQSQFGSGYEQYF.

The chain uses TRBV14 and TRBJ2-6; 10 bases agree with TRBD1. The CDR3 has 19 residues. The J segment lost 2 bases and the V segment lost 8 bases, leaving 15 bases of the junction unmatched. Germline V gene lookup returns CDR1 SGHDN and CDR2 FVKESK. This CDR3 reads CASSAVPGQGTPGANVLTF. Written as DNA, the CDR3 is TGTGCCAGCTCCGCAGTACCGGGACAGGGGACCCCTGGGGCCAACGTCCTGACTTTC.

The chain carries TRBV7-2 and TRBJ2-7, with a weak D call TRBD1 (5 bases). Trimming removed 2 bases at V and 0 bases at J, with 8 bases between. From germline, CDR1 is SGHTA and CDR2 FQGNSA. The CDR3 is 14 amino acids. The CDR3 sequence is CASSLTGRSYEQYF. CDR3 DNA sequence: TGTGCCAGCAGCTTAACAGGCCGCTCCTACGAGCAGTACTTC.

This clone has a single count. V is TRBV25-1 and J is TRBJ2-3; D is undetermined. The CDR3 extends over 11 amino acids. Germline CDR1 MGHDK, CDR2 SYGVNS. V dropped 5 bases and J dropped 6 bases, with 6 bases sitting between them. CDR3: CASSSPDTQYF. As DNA, the CDR3 is TGTGCCAGCAGTAGCCCTGATACGCAGTATTTT.

J is TRBJ1-5 and V is TRBV27; a possible D gene is TRBD1 (5 bases). V was shortened by 5 bases and J by 1 base, with 18 bases between the two germline ends. CDR1 is MNHEY and CDR2 is SMNVEV in the germline V gene (reference sequence). This CDR3 is built from 17 residues. CDR3 sequence (DNA): TGTGCCAGCAGTCCCCGGGGGTTCGAAAGGAGCAATCAGCCCCAGCATTTT. It codes for CASSPRGFERSNQPQHF.

CDR3 loop: CASSRTESGNTIYF. The CDR3 DNA sequence: TGCGCCAGCAGCCGAACAGAATCTGGAAACACCATATATTTT. The V call is TRBV5-1, the J call TRBJ1-3; D gene unclear. Germline V gene data show CDR1 as SGHRS and CDR2 as YFSETQ. The V end lost 4 bases, the J end lost 1 base, and 9 bases lay between the germline ends. The CDR3 totals 14 residues. Together with reference TRBV5-1 and TRBJ1-3, the CDR3 gives the full variable domain: KAGVTQTPRYLIKTRGQQVTLSCSPISGHRSVSWYQQTPGQGLQFLFEYFSETQRNKGNFPGRFSGRQFSNSRSEMNVSTLELGDSALYLCASSRTESGNTIYFGEGSWLTVV.

V usage is TRBV5-6 and J usage is TRBJ2-4; no clear D gene. The germline gives CDR1 SGHDT, CDR2 YYEEEE. The CDR3 runs 13 residues. The V end lost 4 bases, the J end lost 2 bases, and 7 bases lay between the germline ends. CDR3 region: CASSQGSKNIQYF. The CDR3 nucleotides read TGTGCCAGCAGCCAAGGATCCAAAAACATTCAGTACTTC.

The chain recombines TRBV5-1 with TRBJ2-3, with TRBD2 identical over 10 bases. CDR1 is SGHRS and CDR2 is YFSETQ in the germline V gene. J gave up 3 bases and V 4 bases, and 5 bases lay outside the gene matches. This CDR3 is 15 amino acids long. The CDR3 protein is CASSQGAGGTDTQYF. The CDR3 bases are TGCGCCAGCAGCCAAGGAGCGGGAGGGACAGATACGCAGTATTTT.

The chain links TRBV19 to TRBJ1-1; TRBD1 might be the D (6 bases). Trimming took 6 bases from V and 1 from J, leaving 12 bases between them. Germline V lookup: CDR1 LNHDA, CDR2 SQIVND (reference sequence). The CDR3 spans 14 residues. CDR3 in DNA: TGTGCCAGTAGGCTCGACAGGAGGAACACTGAAGCTTTCTTT. Translating gives CASRLDRRNTEAFF. The variable domain in full, with the rest retrieved from reference TRBV19 and TRBJ1-1, is DGGITQSPKYLFRKEGQNVTLSCEQNLNHDAMYWYRQDPGQGLRLIYYSQIVNDFQKGDIAEGYSVSREKKESFPLTVTSAQKNPTAFYLCASRLDRRNTEAFFGQGTRLTVV.

J is TRBJ2-1 and V is TRBV7-8; TRBD2 aligns across 8 bases. Per germline, CDR1 SGHVS and CDR2 FQNEAQ. The ends lost 2 bases at V and 0 bases at J; junction bases unmatched: 12. The CDR3 runs to 19 residues. The CDR3 is CASSLSGGPSRDSYNEQFF. In DNA, the CDR3 is TGTGCCAGCAGCTTATCGGGAGGGCCGTCTCGGGACTCCTACAATGAGCAGTTCTTC.

This sequence joins TRBV5-1 and TRBJ1-4; D perhaps matches TRBD1 (6 bases). The CDR3 loop spans 15 amino acids. CDR1 is SGHRS, CDR2 YFSETQ, per germline. V was cut by 2 bases and J by 7 bases, with 15 bases left in between. The CDR3 sequence: CASSFAGGGAEKLFF. The CDR3 coding sequence is TGCGCCAGCAGCTTCGCTGGGGGGGGCGCTGAAAAACTGTTTTTT. The full variable domain, its missing parts supplied by reference TRBV5-1 and TRBJ1-4, is KAGVTQTPRYLIKTRGQQVTLSCSPISGHRSVSWYQQTPGQGLQFLFEYFSETQRNKGNFPGRFSGRQFSNSRSEMNVSTLELGDSALYLCASSFAGGGAEKLFFGSGTQLSVL.

This chain uses TRBV20-1 with TRBJ1-2; a possible D gene is TRBD1 (6 bases). This CDR3 contains 11 residues. Per the germline V gene, CDR1 is DFQATT and CDR2 is SNEGSKA (reference sequence). V gave up 5 bases and J gave up 7 bases, with 11 bases separating them. This CDR3 reads CSAFQGFGYTF. Written as DNA, the CDR3 is TGCAGTGCTTTTCAGGGGTTTGGCTACACCTTC.

The gene calls are TRBV5-1 and TRBJ2-1; TRBD2 aligns across 12 bases. The CDR3 loop spans 15 amino acids. Trimming removed 2 bases from V and 10 bases from J; junction bases left unmatched: 7. Looked up from germline, CDR1 is SGHRS and CDR2 is YFSETQ. In nucleotides, the CDR3 is TGCGCCAGCAGCTTCCGACTAGCGGGAGAAGGGGAGCAGTTCTTC. Its translation: CASSFRLAGEGEQFF.